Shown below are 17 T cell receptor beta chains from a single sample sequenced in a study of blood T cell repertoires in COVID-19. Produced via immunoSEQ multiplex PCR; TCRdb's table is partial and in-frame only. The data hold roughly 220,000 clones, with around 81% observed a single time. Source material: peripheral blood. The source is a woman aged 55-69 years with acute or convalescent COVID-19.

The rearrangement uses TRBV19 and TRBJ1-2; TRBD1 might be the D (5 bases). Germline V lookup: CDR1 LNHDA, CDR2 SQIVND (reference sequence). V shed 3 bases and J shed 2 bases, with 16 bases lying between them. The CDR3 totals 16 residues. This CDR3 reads CASSIEGRGENYGYTF. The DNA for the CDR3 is TGTGCCAGTAGTATCGAGGGGAGGGGTGAGAACTATGGCTACACCTTC.

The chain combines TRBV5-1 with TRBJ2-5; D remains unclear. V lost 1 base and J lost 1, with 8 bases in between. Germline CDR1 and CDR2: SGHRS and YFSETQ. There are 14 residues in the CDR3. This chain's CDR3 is CASSLIHLQETQYF. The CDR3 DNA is TGCGCCAGCAGCTTGATACACCTCCAAGAGACCCAGTACTTC.

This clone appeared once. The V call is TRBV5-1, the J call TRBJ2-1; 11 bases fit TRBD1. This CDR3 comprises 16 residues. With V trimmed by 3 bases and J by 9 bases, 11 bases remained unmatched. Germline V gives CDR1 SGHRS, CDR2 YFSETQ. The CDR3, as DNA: TGCGCCAGCAGCTCAGGGACAGGGGGGACTTCTCGTGAGCAGTTCTTC. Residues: CASSSGTGGTSREQFF.

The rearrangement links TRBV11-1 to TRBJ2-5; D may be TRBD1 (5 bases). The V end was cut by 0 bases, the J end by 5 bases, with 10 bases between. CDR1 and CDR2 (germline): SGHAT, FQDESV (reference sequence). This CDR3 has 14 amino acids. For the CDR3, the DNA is TGTGCCAGCAGCTTAGCGAGGTGGGGCGAGACCCAGTACTTC. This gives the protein CASSLARWGETQYF.

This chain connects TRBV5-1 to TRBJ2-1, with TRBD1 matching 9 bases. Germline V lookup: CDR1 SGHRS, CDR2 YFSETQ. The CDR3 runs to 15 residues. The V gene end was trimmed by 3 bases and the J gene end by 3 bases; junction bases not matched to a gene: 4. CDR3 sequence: CASSWPGQGYNEQFF. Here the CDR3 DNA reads TGCGCCAGCAGCTGGCCGGGACAGGGCTACAATGAGCAGTTCTTC.

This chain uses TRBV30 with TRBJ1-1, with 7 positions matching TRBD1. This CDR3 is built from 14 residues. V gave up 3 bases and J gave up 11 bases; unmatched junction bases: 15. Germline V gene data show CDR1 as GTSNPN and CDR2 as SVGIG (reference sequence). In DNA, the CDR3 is TGTGCCTGGAGAGCCCAGGGACAGAAACTAGAGGCTTTCTTT. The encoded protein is CAWRAQGQKLEAFF.

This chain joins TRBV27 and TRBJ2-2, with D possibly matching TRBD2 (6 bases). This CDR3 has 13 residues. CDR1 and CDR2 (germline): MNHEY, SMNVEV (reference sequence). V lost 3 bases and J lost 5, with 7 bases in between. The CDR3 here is CASSFGGTGELFF. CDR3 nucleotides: TGTGCCAGCAGTTTCGGGGGAACCGGGGAGCTGTTTTTT.

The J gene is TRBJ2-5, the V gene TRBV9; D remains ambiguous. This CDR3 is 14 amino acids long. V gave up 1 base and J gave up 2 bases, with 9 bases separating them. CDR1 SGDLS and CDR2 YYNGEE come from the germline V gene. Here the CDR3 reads CASSVSQKQETQYF. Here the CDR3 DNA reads TGTGCCAGCAGCGTAAGCCAAAAGCAAGAGACCCAGTACTTC. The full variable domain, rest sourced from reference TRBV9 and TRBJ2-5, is DSGVTQTPKHLITATGQRVTLRCSPRSGDLSVYWYQQSLDQGLQFLIQYYNGEERAKGNILERFSAQQFPDLHSELNLSSLELGDSALYFCASSVSQKQETQYFGPGTRLLVL.

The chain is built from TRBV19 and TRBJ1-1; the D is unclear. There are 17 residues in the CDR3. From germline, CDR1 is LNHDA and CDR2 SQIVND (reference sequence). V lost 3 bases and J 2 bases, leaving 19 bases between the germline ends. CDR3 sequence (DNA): TGTGCCAGTAGTATTGATCCTCTTCGGAGTTTCAACACTGAAGCTTTCTTT. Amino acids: CASSIDPLRSFNTEAFF.

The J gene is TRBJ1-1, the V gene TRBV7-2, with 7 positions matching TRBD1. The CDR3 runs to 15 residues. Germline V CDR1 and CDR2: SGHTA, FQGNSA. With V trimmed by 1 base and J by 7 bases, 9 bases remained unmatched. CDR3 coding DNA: TGTGCCAGCAGCTTAGTCTCCGGGACAGCGAGTGAAGCTTTCTTT. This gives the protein CASSLVSGTASEAFF.

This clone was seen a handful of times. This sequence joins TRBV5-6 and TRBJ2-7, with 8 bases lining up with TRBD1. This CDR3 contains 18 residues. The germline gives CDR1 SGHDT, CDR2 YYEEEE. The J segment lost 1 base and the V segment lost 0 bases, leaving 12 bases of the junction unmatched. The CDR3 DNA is TGTGCCAGCAGCTTGGGCCCCTTTCCAGGGGGCTTTTCCTACGAGCAGTACTTC. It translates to CASSLGPFPGGFSYEQYF.

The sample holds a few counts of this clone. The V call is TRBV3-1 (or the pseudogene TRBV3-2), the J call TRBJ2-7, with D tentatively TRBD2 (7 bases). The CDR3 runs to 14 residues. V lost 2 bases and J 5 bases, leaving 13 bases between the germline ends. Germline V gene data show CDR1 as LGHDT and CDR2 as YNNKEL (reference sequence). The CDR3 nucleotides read TGTGCCAGCAGCCAAAAGGGGAGGGGGAACGAGCAGTACTTC. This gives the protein CASSQKGRGNEQYF.

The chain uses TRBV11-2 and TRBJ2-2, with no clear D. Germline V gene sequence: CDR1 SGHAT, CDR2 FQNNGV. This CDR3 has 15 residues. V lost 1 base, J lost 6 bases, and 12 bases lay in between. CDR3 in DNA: TGTGCCAGCAGCTTAGTCTCCATAACGGCCGGGGAGCTGTTTTTT. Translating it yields CASSLVSITAGELFF.

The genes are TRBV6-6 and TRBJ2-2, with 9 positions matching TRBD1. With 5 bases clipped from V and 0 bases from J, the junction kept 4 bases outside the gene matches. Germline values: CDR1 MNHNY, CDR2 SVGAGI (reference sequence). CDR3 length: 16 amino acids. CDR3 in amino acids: CASSLTGGANTGELFF. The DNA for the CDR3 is TGTGCCAGCAGTCTTACAGGGGGCGCGAACACCGGGGAGCTGTTTTTT.

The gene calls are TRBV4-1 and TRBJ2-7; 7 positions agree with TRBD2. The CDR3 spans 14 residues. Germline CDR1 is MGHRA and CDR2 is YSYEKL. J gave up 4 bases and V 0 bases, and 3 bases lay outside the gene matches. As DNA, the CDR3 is TGCGCCAGCAGCCAAGAGGGAGCGGGGTACGAGCAGTACTTC. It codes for CASSQEGAGYEQYF.

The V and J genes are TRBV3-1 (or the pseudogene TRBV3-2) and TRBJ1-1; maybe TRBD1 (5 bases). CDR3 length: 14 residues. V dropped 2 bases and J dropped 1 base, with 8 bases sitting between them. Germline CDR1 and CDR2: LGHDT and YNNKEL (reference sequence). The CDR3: CASSQNRKNTEAFF. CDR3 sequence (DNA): TGTGCCAGCAGCCAAAACAGGAAGAACACTGAAGCTTTCTTT.

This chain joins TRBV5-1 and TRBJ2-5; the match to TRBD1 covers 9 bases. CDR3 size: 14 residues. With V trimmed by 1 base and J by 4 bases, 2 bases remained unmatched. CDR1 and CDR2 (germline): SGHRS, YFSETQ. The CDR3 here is CASSLTGGGETQYF. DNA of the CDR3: TGCGCCAGCAGCTTGACAGGGGGCGGAGAGACCCAGTACTTC.